This T cell receptor (beta chain) was sequenced during a study of cytomegalovirus exposure and HLA in healthy donors. A note on this clone: Its antigen is as yet unknown.

PCR primers comprised 60 Vbeta and 13 Jbeta primers. Sequencing was performed with immunoSEQ multiplex PCR; in TCRdb, only in-frame clones are kept and a portion is missing. Of approximately 150,000 clones in the sample, around 80% were seen once. Study-level findings and limits: According to an earlier analysis, most TCR beta V segments yielded productive rearrangements about 87% or about 30% of the time. A later analysis found TCR association rates differed by HLA locus, highest for DRB1 and lowest for HLA-C. Investigators reported approximately 170 TCR beta chains as tied to cytomegalovirus.

V shed 4 bases, J shed 8 bases, and the junction held 8 bases outside the gene matches. Germline-derived CDR1 and CDR2 are SGHDN and FVKESK. This CDR3 comprises 14 residues. This TCR was recovered from a middle-aged woman in good health and CMV-seropositive. This sequence joins TRBV14 and TRBJ1-2; 9 bases fit TRBD1. The source material was PBMCs. Here the CDR3 reads CASSPIQGAGGYTF. The CDR3 DNA reads TGTGCCAGCAGCCCAATACAGGGGGCGGGCGGCTACACCTTC.